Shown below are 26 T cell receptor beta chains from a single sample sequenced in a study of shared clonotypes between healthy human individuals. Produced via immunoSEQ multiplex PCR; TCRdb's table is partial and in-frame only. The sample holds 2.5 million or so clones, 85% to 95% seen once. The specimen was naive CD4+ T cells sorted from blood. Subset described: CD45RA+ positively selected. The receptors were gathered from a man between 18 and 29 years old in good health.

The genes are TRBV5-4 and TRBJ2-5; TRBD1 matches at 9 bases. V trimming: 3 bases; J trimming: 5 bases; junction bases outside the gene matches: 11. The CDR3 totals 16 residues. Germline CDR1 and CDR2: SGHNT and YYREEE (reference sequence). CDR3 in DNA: TGTGCCAGCAGCTCCGGGACAGGGAGCGTGGGGGAGACCCAGTACTTC. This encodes CASSSGTGSVGETQYF.

CDR3 coding DNA: TGTGCCAGCAGTTTGGGTAGCGGGAGGGCAGATACGCAGTATTTT. Translation: CASSLGSGRADTQYF. The rearrangement joins TRBV27 to TRBJ2-3, with 11 bases lining up with TRBD2. This CDR3 comprises 15 residues. Germline assignment: CDR1 MNHEY and CDR2 SMNVEV (reference sequence). V shed 3 bases, J shed 4 bases, and the junction held 3 bases outside the gene matches.

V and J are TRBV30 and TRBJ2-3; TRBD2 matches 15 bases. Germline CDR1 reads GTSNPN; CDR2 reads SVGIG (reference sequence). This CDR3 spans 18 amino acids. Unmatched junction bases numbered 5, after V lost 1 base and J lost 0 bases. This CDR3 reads CAWSEGTSGRFSTDTQYF. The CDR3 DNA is TGTGCCTGGAGTGAAGGGACTAGCGGGAGGTTCAGCACAGATACGCAGTATTTT. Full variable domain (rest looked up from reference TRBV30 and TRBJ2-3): SQTIHQWPATLVQPVGSPLSLECTVEGTSNPNLYWYRQAAGRGLQLLFYSVGIGQISSEVPQNLSASRPQDRQFILSSKKLLLSDSGFYLCAWSEGTSGRFSTDTQYFGPGTRLTVL.

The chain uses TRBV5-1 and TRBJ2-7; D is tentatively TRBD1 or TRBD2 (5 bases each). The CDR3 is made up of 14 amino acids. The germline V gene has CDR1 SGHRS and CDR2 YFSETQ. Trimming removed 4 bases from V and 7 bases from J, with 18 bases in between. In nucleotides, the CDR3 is TGCGCCAGCAGCCCTGGTAGGGGACCCTGGGAGCAGTACTTC. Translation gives CASSPGRGPWEQYF.

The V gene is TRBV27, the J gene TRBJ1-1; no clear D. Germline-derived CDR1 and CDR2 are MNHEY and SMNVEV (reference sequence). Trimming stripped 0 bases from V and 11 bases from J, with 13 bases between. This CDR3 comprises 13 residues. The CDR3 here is CASSLSRGLGAFF. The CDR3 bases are TGTGCCAGCAGTTTATCTCGGGGTTTGGGGGCTTTCTTT.

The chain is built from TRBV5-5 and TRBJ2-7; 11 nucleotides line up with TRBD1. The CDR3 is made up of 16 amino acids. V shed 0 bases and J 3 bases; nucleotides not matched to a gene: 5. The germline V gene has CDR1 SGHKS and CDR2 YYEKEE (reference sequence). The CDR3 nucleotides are TGTGCCAGCAGCTTGGGCCCCGGGACAGGGGGCTACGAGCAGTACTTC. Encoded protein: CASSLGPGTGGYEQYF.

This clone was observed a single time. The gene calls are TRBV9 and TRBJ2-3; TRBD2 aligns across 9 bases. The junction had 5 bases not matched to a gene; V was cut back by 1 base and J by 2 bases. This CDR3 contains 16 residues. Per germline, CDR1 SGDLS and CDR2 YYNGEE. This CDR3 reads CASSVRAGGLTDTQYF. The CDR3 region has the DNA TGTGCCAGCAGCGTACGAGCGGGGGGCCTCACAGATACGCAGTATTTT. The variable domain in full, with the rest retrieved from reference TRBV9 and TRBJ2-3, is DSGVTQTPKHLITATGQRVTLRCSPRSGDLSVYWYQQSLDQGLQFLIQYYNGEERAKGNILERFSAQQFPDLHSELNLSSLELGDSALYFCASSVRAGGLTDTQYFGPGTRLTVL.

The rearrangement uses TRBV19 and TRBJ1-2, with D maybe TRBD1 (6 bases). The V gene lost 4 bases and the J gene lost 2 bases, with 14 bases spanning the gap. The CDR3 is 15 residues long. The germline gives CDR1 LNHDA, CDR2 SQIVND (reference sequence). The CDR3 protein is CASSTRQEYNYGYTF. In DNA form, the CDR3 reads TGTGCCAGTAGTACCCGACAGGAATACAACTATGGCTACACCTTC.

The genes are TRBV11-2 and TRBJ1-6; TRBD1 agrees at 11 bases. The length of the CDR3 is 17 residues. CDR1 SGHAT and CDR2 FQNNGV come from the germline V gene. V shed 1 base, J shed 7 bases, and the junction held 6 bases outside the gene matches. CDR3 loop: CASSLGGTGGINSPLHF. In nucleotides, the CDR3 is TGTGCCAGCAGCTTAGGGGGGACAGGGGGTATCAATTCACCCCTCCACTTT.

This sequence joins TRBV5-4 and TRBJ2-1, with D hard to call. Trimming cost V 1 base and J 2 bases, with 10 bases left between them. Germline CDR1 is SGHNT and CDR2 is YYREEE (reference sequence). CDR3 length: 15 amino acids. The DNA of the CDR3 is TGTGCCAGCAGCTTGCCCCGGAAACCCTACAATGAGCAGTTCTTC. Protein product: CASSLPRKPYNEQFF.

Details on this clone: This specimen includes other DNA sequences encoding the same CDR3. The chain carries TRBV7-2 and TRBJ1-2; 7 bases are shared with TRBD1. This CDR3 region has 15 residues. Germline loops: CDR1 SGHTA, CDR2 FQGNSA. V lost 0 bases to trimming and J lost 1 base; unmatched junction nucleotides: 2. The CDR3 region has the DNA TGTGCCAGCAGCTTAGCCCGGGACAGTAACTATGGCTACACCTTC. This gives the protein CASSLARDSNYGYTF.

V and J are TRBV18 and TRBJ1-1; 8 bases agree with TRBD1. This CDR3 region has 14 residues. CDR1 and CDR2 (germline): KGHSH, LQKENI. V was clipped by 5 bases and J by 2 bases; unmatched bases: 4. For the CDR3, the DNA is TGTGCCAGCTCAGCAGGACAGGGAAACACTGAAGCTTTCTTT. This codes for CASSAGQGNTEAFF.

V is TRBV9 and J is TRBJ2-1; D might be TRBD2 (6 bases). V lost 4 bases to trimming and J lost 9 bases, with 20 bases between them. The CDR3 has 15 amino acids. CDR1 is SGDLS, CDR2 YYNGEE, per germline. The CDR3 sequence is CASSPGTHTLGEQFF. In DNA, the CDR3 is TGTGCCAGCAGCCCCGGGACTCACACCCTGGGTGAGCAGTTCTTC.

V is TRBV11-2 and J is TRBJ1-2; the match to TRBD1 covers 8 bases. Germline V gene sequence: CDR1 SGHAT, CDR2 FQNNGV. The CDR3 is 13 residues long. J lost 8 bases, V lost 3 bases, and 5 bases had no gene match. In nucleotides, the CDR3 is TGTGCCAGCAGCTTTGACAGGGGATGGGGCTACACCTTC. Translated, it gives CASSFDRGWGYTF.

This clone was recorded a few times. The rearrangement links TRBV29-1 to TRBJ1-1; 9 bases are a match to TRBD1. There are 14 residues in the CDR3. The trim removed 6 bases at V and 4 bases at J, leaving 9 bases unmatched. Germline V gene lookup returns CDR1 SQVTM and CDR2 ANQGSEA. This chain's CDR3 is CSVLGQGLRTEAFF. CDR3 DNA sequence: TGCAGCGTCCTCGGACAGGGGCTGCGCACTGAAGCTTTCTTT.

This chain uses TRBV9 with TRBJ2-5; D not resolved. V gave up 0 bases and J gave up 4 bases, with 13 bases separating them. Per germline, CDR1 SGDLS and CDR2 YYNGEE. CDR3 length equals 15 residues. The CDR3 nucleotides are TGTGCCAGCAGCGTAGAGGACCCAAGAGGAGAGACCCAGTACTTC. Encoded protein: CASSVEDPRGETQYF.

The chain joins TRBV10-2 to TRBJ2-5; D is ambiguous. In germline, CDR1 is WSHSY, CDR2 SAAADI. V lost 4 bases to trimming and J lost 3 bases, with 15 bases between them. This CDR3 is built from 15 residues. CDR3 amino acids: CASSGVRKGEETQYF. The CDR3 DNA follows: TGCGCCAGCAGTGGTGTTAGGAAGGGTGAAGAGACCCAGTACTTC.

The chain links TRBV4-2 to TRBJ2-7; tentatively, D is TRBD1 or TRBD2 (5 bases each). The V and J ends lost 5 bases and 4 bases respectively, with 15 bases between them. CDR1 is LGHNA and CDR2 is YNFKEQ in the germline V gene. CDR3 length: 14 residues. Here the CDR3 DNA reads TGTGCCAGCAGCGTAGAACCGGGACGATACGAGCAGTACTTC. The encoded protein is CASSVEPGRYEQYF.

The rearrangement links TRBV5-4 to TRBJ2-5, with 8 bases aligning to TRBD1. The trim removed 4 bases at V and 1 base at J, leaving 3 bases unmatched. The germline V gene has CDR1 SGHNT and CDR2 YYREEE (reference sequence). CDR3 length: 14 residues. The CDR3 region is CASSGTGLQETQYF. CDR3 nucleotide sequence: TGTGCCAGCAGCGGGACAGGACTCCAAGAGACCCAGTACTTC.

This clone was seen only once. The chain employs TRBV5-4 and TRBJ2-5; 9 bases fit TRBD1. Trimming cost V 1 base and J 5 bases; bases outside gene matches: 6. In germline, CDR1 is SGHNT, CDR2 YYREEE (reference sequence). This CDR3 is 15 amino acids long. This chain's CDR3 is CASSLSTGGGETQYF. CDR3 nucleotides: TGTGCCAGCAGCTTGTCTACAGGGGGCGGGGAGACCCAGTACTTC.

Here the CDR3 reads CASSRTRALQETQYF. The CDR3 DNA is TGTGCCAGCAGCCGAACCAGGGCGTTACAAGAGACCCAGTACTTC. The chain couples TRBV6-1 to TRBJ2-5; a weak D match, TRBD1 (5 bases). The CDR3 has 15 amino acids. CDR1 and CDR2 (germline): MNHNS, SASEGT. The V and J ends lost 6 bases and 2 bases respectively, with 16 bases between them.

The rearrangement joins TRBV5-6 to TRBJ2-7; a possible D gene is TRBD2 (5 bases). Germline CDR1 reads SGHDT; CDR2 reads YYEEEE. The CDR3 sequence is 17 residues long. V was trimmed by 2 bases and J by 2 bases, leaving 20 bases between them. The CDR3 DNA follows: TGTGCCAGCAGCTTACTGCTGGAGGTCGTCAACACCTACGAGCAGTACTTC. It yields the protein CASSLLLEVVNTYEQYF. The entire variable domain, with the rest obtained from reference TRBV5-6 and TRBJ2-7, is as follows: DAGVTQSPTHLIKTRGQQVTLRCSPKSGHDTVSWYQQALGQGPQFIFQYYEEEERQRGNFPDRFSGHQFPNYSSELNVNALLLGDSALYLCASSLLLEVVNTYEQYFGPGTRLTVT.

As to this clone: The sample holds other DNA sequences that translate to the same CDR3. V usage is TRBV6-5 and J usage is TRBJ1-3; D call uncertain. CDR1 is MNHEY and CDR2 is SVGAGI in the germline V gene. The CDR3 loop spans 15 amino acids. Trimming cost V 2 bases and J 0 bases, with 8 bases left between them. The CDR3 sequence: CASSYRRSSGNTIYF. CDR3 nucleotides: TGTGCCAGCAGTTACCGGCGCAGCTCTGGAAACACCATATATTTT.

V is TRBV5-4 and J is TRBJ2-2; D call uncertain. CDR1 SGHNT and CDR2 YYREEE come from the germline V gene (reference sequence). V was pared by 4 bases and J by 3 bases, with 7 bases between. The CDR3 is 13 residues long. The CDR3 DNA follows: TGTGCCAGCAGCCAGCCCGACACCGGGGAGCTGTTTTTT. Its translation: CASSQPDTGELFF.

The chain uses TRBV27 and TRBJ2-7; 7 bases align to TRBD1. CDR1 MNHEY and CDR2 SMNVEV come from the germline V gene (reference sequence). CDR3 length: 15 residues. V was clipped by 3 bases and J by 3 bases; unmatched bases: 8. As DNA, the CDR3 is TGTGCCAGCAGTTTGTTTCGACAGGGTTTCTACGAGCAGTACTTC. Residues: CASSLFRQGFYEQYF.

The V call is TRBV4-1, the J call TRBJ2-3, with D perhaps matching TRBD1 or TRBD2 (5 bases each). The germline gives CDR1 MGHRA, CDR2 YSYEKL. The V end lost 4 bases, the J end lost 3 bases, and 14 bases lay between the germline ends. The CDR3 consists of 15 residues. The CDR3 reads CASSPLGEGTDTQYF. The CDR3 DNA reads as TGCGCCAGCAGCCCCCTGGGAGAGGGGACAGATACGCAGTATTTT.